The rows below give T cell receptor beta chains drawn from one sample of a study of CXCR3-negative and CXCR3-positive naive CD8 T cells. Following a re-call of the 5' RACE reads, TCRdb has one entry per CDR3 protein and lacks DNA. The sample has roughly 40,000 distinct CDR3 sequences. Material for sequencing was naive CXCR3- CD8+ T cells from blood. These receptors all stem from a human donor in good health. Some clones in this sample may be carry-over from other donors' samples. Each CDR3 is given with its conserved first and last residue. Clone sizes are given selectively: once, few, many, or a class where the clone is expanded.

abundance: -
v_gene: TRBV7-2
j_gene: TRBJ2-7
CDR3aa: CASSLVFGGLSDEQYF

abundance: -
v_gene: TRBV7-3
j_gene: TRBJ2-7
CDR3aa: CASSLGTESYEQYF

abundance: -
v_gene: TRBV2
j_gene: TRBJ2-1
CDR3aa: CASSEFARSSYNEQFF

abundance: -
v_gene: TRBV28
j_gene: TRBJ1-2
CDR3aa: CASTAPWDSLSGYTF

abundance: -
v_gene: TRBV14
j_gene: TRBJ1-2
CDR3aa: CASSQGGLYGYTF

abundance: -
v_gene: TRBV11-2
j_gene: TRBJ2-3
CDR3aa: CASSSSRAPDTQYF

abundance: -
v_gene: TRBV28
j_gene: TRBJ2-2
CDR3aa: CASSFPGRENTGELFF

abundance: -
v_gene: TRBV4-3
j_gene: TRBJ2-7
CDR3aa: CASSQDKGYEQYF

abundance: -
v_gene: TRBV6-5
j_gene: TRBJ1-2
CDR3aa: CASSYGTGYHGSYTF

abundance: -
v_gene: TRBV7-8
j_gene: TRBJ1-1
CDR3aa: CASSLEVSEAFF

abundance: -
v_gene: TRBV3-1
j_gene: TRBJ2-5
CDR3aa: CASSQDTVSLETQYF

abundance: -
v_gene: TRBV29-1
j_gene: TRBJ2-7
CDR3aa: CSVWGMSYEQYF

abundance: -
v_gene: TRBV27
j_gene: TRBJ2-7
CDR3aa: CASINSGQGEQYF

abundance: -
v_gene: TRBV7-9
j_gene: TRBJ2-2
CDR3aa: CASSLAQTGELFF

abundance: -
v_gene: TRBV7-9
j_gene: TRBJ2-3
CDR3aa: CASKLSGGGTDTQYF

abundance: -
v_gene: TRBV7-9
j_gene: TRBJ2-7
CDR3aa: CASSSPEGLPSYEQYF

abundance: -
v_gene: TRBV4-1
j_gene: TRBJ2-1
CDR3aa: CASKEGGTYNEQFF

abundance: medium-sized
v_gene: TRBV6-1
j_gene: TRBJ2-1
CDR3aa: CASTVRRGANNEQFF

abundance: medium-sized
v_gene: TRBV7-8
j_gene: TRBJ2-7
CDR3aa: CASSLESSGGSYEQYF

abundance: -
v_gene: TRBV18
j_gene: TRBJ2-7
CDR3aa: CASPPTEDFSSYEQYF

abundance: -
v_gene: TRBV9
j_gene: TRBJ1-6
CDR3aa: CASSVPRGQGGRF

abundance: -
v_gene: TRBV4-3
j_gene: TRBJ2-4
CDR3aa: CASSQDGRTAKYF

abundance: -
v_gene: TRBV3-1
j_gene: TRBJ2-1
CDR3aa: CASSLGFRDLYNEQFF

abundance: -
v_gene: TRBV29-1
j_gene: TRBJ2-7
CDR3aa: CSARETSYEQYF

abundance: -
v_gene: TRBV7-3
j_gene: TRBJ2-1
CDR3aa: CASSSFLAGVGEQFF

abundance: -
v_gene: TRBV12-3/TRBV12-4
j_gene: TRBJ2-3
CDR3aa: CASSGGSGGATDTQYF

abundance: -
v_gene: TRBV27
j_gene: TRBJ2-7
CDR3aa: CASSPTFHEQYF

abundance: medium-sized
v_gene: TRBV7-6
j_gene: TRBJ2-5
CDR3aa: CASSPLRDYQETQYF

abundance: -
v_gene: TRBV10-3
j_gene: TRBJ2-7
CDR3aa: CAISDIAQGNYEQYF

abundance: -
v_gene: TRBV5-1
j_gene: TRBJ2-7
CDR3aa: CASSLEDFTDSYEQYF

abundance: -
v_gene: TRBV19
j_gene: TRBJ2-1
CDR3aa: CASSLSTSLFPYNEQFF

abundance: -
v_gene: TRBV20-1
j_gene: TRBJ2-7
CDR3aa: CSARDPQERGSSYEQYF

abundance: -
v_gene: TRBV6-5
j_gene: TRBJ1-1
CDR3aa: CASSQDRGDTEAFF

abundance: -
v_gene: TRBV15
j_gene: TRBJ2-5
CDR3aa: CATSSGQGKETQYF

abundance: -
v_gene: TRBV13
j_gene: TRBJ2-3
CDR3aa: CASGRGGHGSDTQYF

abundance: -
v_gene: TRBV7-6
j_gene: TRBJ2-1
CDR3aa: CASSSLTSGGDNEQFF

abundance: -
v_gene: TRBV15
j_gene: TRBJ2-5
CDR3aa: CATSRAMGFETQYF

abundance: -
v_gene: TRBV28
j_gene: TRBJ2-1
CDR3aa: CASSFANEQFF

abundance: -
v_gene: TRBV10-3
j_gene: TRBJ2-3
CDR3aa: CAISVSEIPADTQYF

abundance: -
v_gene: TRBV4-2
j_gene: TRBJ1-6
CDR3aa: CASSRSLGQGQSPLHF

abundance: -
v_gene: TRBV7-9
j_gene: TRBJ2-2
CDR3aa: CASSATGANTGELFF

abundance: -
v_gene: TRBV3-1
j_gene: TRBJ2-7
CDR3aa: CASSHAVANYEQYF

abundance: -
v_gene: TRBV6-1
j_gene: TRBJ2-3
CDR3aa: CASRALTGADTQYF

abundance: -
v_gene: TRBV6-5
j_gene: TRBJ2-3
CDR3aa: CASSYLTGTTDTQYF

abundance: -
v_gene: TRBV7-2
j_gene: TRBJ1-2
CDR3aa: CASSQPGHLDGYTF

abundance: -
v_gene: TRBV6-2/TRBV6-3
j_gene: TRBJ2-5
CDR3aa: CASSYFGGPSGTQYF

abundance: -
v_gene: TRBV3-1
j_gene: TRBJ2-3
CDR3aa: CASSQLGGSQDTQYF

abundance: -
v_gene: TRBV29-1
j_gene: TRBJ2-3
CDR3aa: CSVEVADPTDTQYF

abundance: -
v_gene: TRBV29-1
j_gene: TRBJ2-2
CDR3aa: CSVEWTRNTGELFF

abundance: -
v_gene: TRBV29-1
j_gene: TRBJ1-1
CDR3aa: CSIQGDGAEAFF

abundance: -
v_gene: TRBV7-6
j_gene: TRBJ2-2
CDR3aa: CASRSGKITGELFF

abundance: -
v_gene: TRBV30
j_gene: TRBJ2-2
CDR3aa: CAIGRRNTGELFF

abundance: -
v_gene: TRBV12-3/TRBV12-4
j_gene: TRBJ2-2
CDR3aa: CASSLGAGATAGELFF